This T cell receptor beta chain was documented in a study of response to subunit inactivated influenza vaccine. TCRdb analysed the RT-PCR reads with MiXCR anew, one entry per CDR3 protein. The sample gives around 570,000 distinct CDR3 sequences, about 10% of which show up once; roughly 11% is in the top ten. These same data were also listed under a study on T cells expressing NK-cell markers. That study adds: Making the TCR beta cDNA relied on 5'RACE template switching with UMIs. Within the sequenced cohort of eight donors, seven exhibited HCMV seropositivity and one was seronegative. Five or six donors showed dominant NKG2C+ clonotypes comprising roughly 1.0-7.5% of their CD8+ T cells. Once again these clonotypes came out on top in the CD3+CD56-NKG2C+ fraction of a few donors. The study did not resolve the HCMV specificity of expanded NKG2C+ T cell clones.

The TCR comes from a man between 50 and 59 years old who received an inactivated influenza vaccine. The material was PBMCs from blood, obtained on the day of vaccination.

The CDR3 DNA follows: TGTGCCACTGGACTAGCGGGAGGATCAGGGGCCAACGTCCTGACTTTC. Residues: CATGLAGGSGANVLTF. The chain joins TRBV10-3 to TRBJ2-6; 14 bases align to TRBD2. The CDR3 loop spans 16 amino acids. After removal of 10 bases from V and 4 bases from J, the junction contained 6 bases not matched to a gene. Germline CDR1 reads ENHRY; CDR2 reads SYGVKD.